This TCR beta chain was recorded in a study of cytomegalovirus exposure and HLA in healthy donors. The junction had 3 bases not matched to a gene; V was cut back by 3 bases and J by 4 bases. The CDR3 covers 15 residues. Per germline, CDR1 WSHSY and CDR2 SAAADI. Repertoires were generated with immunoSEQ multiplex PCR, while TCRdb's copy carries only in-frame clones and drops some. The sample includes 200,000 to 250,000 clones, roughly 83% seen only once; the top ten take around 5.6%. This chain joins TRBV10-2 and TRBJ2-1; 10 positions match TRBD2. The specimen was PBMCs. This TCR was sampled from a woman between 18 and 30 years old in good health and CMV-seronegative. CDR3 in DNA: TGCGCCAGCAGTGAACCTAGCGGGGGTTACAATGAGCAGTTCTTC. Protein: CASSEPSGGYNEQFF.